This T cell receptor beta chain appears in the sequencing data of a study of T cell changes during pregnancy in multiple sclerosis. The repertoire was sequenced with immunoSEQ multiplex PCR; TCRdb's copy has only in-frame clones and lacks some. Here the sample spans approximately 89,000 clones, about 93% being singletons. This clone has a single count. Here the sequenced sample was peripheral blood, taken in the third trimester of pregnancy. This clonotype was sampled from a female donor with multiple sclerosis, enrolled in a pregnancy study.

The CDR3 protein is CASSSGTANEQFF. In DNA, the CDR3 is TGTGCCAGCAGCTCCGGGACAGCCAATGAGCAGTTCTTC. This sequence joins TRBV13 and TRBJ2-1; TRBD1 aligns across 7 bases. The length of the CDR3 is 13 residues. V was clipped by 4 bases and J by 6 bases; unmatched bases: 3. Per germline, CDR1 PRHDT and CDR2 FYEKMQ (reference sequence).